This TCR beta chain originates from a study of T cell repertoires in cytomegalovirus infection. Study as a whole: Through public TCR beta signatures, both CMV infection and matching HLA type were indicated. Study results and caveats: Identification of carriers of CMV plus the relevant HLA was achieved through cumulative public TCR beta family frequency. The ex vivo response was dominated by HLA-C-restricted CMV-specific TCR beta clonotypes.

MiXCR, run by TCRdb on the reads, gives a single entry per CDR3 protein. Among tens of thousands of distinct CDR3 sequences listed, over 3.5% were seen once. The CDR3 runs 17 residues. Per the germline V gene, CDR1 is MDHEN and CDR2 is SYDVKM. The V and J ends lost 0 bases and 2 bases respectively, with 13 bases between them. This clonotype was picked up many times. Antigen specificity is unknown. Sequencing input: PBMCs. This chain links TRBV28 with TRBJ2-2; a possible D gene is TRBD1 (6 bases). This sequence originates from a human donor in good health (CMV status not recorded). Some clones in this sample may be carry-over from other donors' samples. CDR3 DNA sequence: TGTGCCAGCAGTTTATGGGGGGCAGGCCTTAACACCGGGGAGCTGTTTTTT. It encodes CASSLWGAGLNTGELFF.